The table lists the clone carrying this T cell receptor beta chain with many counts. Antigen: not known. This specimen comes from a study of regulatory T cells in long-lasting Graves disease. Study results and caveats: The study found persistent patients shared more public clonotypes (fewer than 3,000) than new patients (around 870).

Arm-PCR of CDR3 regions with iRepertoire HTBI primers generated TCR beta libraries. TCRdb reprocessed the multiplex PCR reads via MiXCR and lists one record per CDR3 protein. The sample shows about 540,000 distinct CDR3 sequences, approximately 15% of them seen only once. This sample's time point: newly diagnosed GD, antithyroid drugs for less than 3 months. Following extraction of RNA from PBMCs, that RNA was used to make the TCR library. A further study also used this sample, focusing on T cells in Graves' hyperthyroidism and ophthalmopathy.

This clonotype originated in a man aged 30-40 years with Graves disease. This sample comprised peripheral blood mononuclear cells (PBMCs), obtained at new diagnosis, from a patient treated with antithyroid drugs.

The CDR3 loop is CASSPNGQRSGNTIYF. CDR3 nucleotides: TGTGCCAGCTCACCCAACGGGCAACGCTCTGGAAACACCATATATTTT. The rearrangement joins TRBV18 to TRBJ1-3, with D unclear. The CDR3 runs to 16 residues. The V end lost 3 bases, the J end lost 0 bases, and 12 bases lay between the germline ends. The V gene's germline CDR1 is KGHSH and CDR2 LQKENI.